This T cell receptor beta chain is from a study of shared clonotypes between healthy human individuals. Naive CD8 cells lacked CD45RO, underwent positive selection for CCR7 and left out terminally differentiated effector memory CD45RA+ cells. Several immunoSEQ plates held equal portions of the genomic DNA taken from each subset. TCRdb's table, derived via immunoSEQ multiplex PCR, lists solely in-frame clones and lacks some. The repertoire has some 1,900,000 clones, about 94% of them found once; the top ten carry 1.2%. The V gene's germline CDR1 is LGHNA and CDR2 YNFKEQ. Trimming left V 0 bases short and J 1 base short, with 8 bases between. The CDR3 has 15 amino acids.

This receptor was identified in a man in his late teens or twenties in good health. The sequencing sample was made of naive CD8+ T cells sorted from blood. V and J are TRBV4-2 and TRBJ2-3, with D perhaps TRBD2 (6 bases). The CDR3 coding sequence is TGTGCCAGCAGCCAAGAAGGGGAGGGCACAGATACGCAGTATTTT. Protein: CASSQEGEGTDTQYF.